This T cell receptor beta chain comes out of a study of control samples from healthy donors and cancer patients. TCRdb's copy holds only in-frame clones and misses some; the assay was immunoSEQ multiplex PCR. The sample shows 120,000 to 150,000 clones, under 90% of them seen only once. Germline CDR1 reads SGHRS; CDR2 reads YFSETQ. This CDR3 region has 13 residues. V was trimmed by 0 bases and J by 2 bases, leaving 6 bases between them. The chain uses TRBV5-1 and TRBJ2-7; a weak D match, TRBD2 (6 bases). Input material: blood. This clonotype originated in a young man in good health. The CDR3 sequence: CASSLGEAYEQYF. The CDR3 DNA sequence: TGCGCCAGCAGCTTGGGGGAGGCCTACGAGCAGTACTTC.